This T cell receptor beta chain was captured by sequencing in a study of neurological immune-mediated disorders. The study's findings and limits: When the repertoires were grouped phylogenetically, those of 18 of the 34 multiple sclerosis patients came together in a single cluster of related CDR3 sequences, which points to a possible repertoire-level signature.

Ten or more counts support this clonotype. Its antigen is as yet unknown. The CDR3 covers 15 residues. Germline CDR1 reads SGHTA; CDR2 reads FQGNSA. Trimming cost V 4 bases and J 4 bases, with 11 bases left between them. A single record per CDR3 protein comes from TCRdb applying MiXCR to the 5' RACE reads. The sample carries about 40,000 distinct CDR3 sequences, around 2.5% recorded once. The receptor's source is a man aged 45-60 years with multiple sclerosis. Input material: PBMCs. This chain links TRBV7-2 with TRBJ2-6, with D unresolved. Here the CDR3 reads CASSSLPRGANVLTF. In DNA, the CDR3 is TGTGCCAGCAGCTCCCTACCGCGGGGGGCCAACGTCCTGACTTTC.